A selection of T cell receptor beta chains follows, all from one sample in a study of cytomegalovirus exposure and HLA in healthy donors. Using immunoSEQ multiplex PCR, the repertoire was profiled, and TCRdb retains in-frame clones only, with some absent. This table holds around 210,000 clones, around 75% found once. The sequenced sample was PBMCs. The source is a male donor in good health and CMV-seropositive. The CDR3 runs from the conserved cysteine through the conserved F or W. A D gene is named only where the DNA matches it firmly. Rows may omit the clone size; those that give it use once, few, many or a size class.

TRBV7-2	NA	NA	TRBJ2-7	TGTGCCAGCAGCTTGGAGGACGGGCCCTACGAGCAGTACTTC	CASSLEDGPYEQYF
TRBV23-1	NA	NA	TRBJ1-5	TGCGCCAGCAGTCAACACCTCAGGGTAATCAAGGGTAGCAATCAGCCCCAGCATTTT	CASSQHLRVIKGSNQPQHF
TRBV27	NA	NA	TRBJ1-6	TGTGCCAGCAGTTTTGGACATTTAGGGAATTCACCCCTCCACTTT	CASSFGHLGNSPLHF
TRBV5-1	NA	NA	TRBJ2-1	TGCGCCAGCAGCTTGTTTCGGGGAACAGACAATGAGCAGTTCTTC	CASSLFRGTDNEQFF
TRBV5-7	NA	TRBD1	TRBJ1-2	TGTGCCAGCAGAGGACAGGGCGCTAACTATGGCTACACCTTC	CASRGQGANYGYTF
TRBV9	NA	TRBD2	TRBJ2-5	TGTGCCAGCAGCACTAGCGGGGCCGTACAAGAGACCCAGTACTTC	CASSTSGAVQETQYF
TRBV7-9	NA	NA	TRBJ1-5	TGTGCCAGCAGCCCATACCCTCGGGGTTCACAGCCCCAGCATTTT	CASSPYPRGSQPQHF
TRBV7-9	NA	TRBD1	TRBJ2-1	TGTGCCAGCAGCTCGGACAGGGTCTCCTACAATGAGCAGTTCTTC	CASSSDRVSYNEQFF
TRBV7-2	NA	TRBD2	TRBJ2-7	TGTGCCAGCAGCTTACCAGCGGGAGATCAGTACGAGCAGTACTTC	CASSLPAGDQYEQYF
TRBV2	NA	NA	TRBJ2-5	TGTGCCAGCAGTTCAGAAGAGACCCAGTACTTC	CASSSEETQYF
TRBV11-3	few	NA	TRBJ2-6	TGTGCCAGCAGCCAATCGGGGTCTGGGGCCAACGTCCTGACTTTC	CASSQSGSGANVLTF
TRBV28	NA	NA	TRBJ1-4	TGTGCCAGCAGCCGCCCGTGGCTTGTTAATGAAAAACTGTTTTTT	CASSRPWLVNEKLFF
TRBV29-1	few	TRBD1	TRBJ1-2	TGCAGCGTTGACCGTGGGGACAGGGTGAACGGCTACACCTTC	CSVDRGDRVNGYTF
TRBV7-3	once	NA	TRBJ2-3	TGTGCCAGCAGCTTACGGGGGGCCAAAGATACGCAGTATTTT	CASSLRGAKDTQYF
TRBV27	NA	NA	TRBJ1-3	TGTGCCAGCAGTTTCCAGGGGTCTGGAAACACCATATATTTT	CASSFQGSGNTIYF
TRBV15	NA	NA	TRBJ2-2	TGTGCCACCAGACAGGGTCTAGCCGGGGAGCTGTTTTTT	CATRQGLAGELFF
TRBV7-3	NA	NA	TRBJ2-1	TGTGCCAGCAGCTTTGATCGACAGATTAATGAGCAGTTCTTC	CASSFDRQINEQFF
TRBV5-4	NA	NA	TRBJ1-4	TGTGCCAGCAGCTTGGCCGGGGGAACACAACAAAAACTGTTTTTT	CASSLAGGTQQKLFF
TRBV5-1	few	NA	TRBJ1-1	TGCGCCAGCAGCTTGGTATCTGACACTGAAGCTTTCTTT	CASSLVSDTEAFF
TRBV9	NA	NA	TRBJ1-6	TGTGCCAGCAGCGTAGCGGGGGAATCACCCCTCCACTTT	CASSVAGESPLHF
TRBV7-2	NA	NA	TRBJ2-3	TGTGCCAGCAGCCTAGAACCCGGGATAGGCACAGATACGCAGTATTTT	CASSLEPGIGTDTQYF
TRBV9	NA	NA	TRBJ2-3	TGTGCCAGCAGCGTTTCGGGGGTGAACACAGATACGCAGTATTTT	CASSVSGVNTDTQYF
TRBV5-1	NA	NA	TRBJ1-1	TGCGCCAGCAGCCCCCGGGGGAACACTGAAGCTTTCTTT	CASSPRGNTEAFF
TRBV9	few	TRBD1	TRBJ2-7	TGTGCCAGCAGCGCCGACAGGGGCGAGCAGTACTTC	CASSADRGEQYF
TRBV19	NA	NA	TRBJ2-1	TGTGCCAGTAGGACAACTAGTCTCTCCTACAATGAGCAGTTCTTC	CASRTTSLSYNEQFF
TRBV11-1	NA	NA	TRBJ1-2	TGTGCCAGCAGCTTAGACAGAAATAATGGCTACACCTTC	CASSLDRNNGYTF
TRBV11-2	NA	NA	TRBJ2-5	TGTGCCAGCAGCCTGGCTGTGTCGGGCCAAGAGACCCAGTACTTC	CASSLAVSGQETQYF
TRBV11-2	few	NA	TRBJ2-3	TGTGCCAGCAGCCCCCCTGAGAGGTCCGATACGCAGTATTTT	CASSPPERSDTQYF
TRBV7-9	NA	NA	TRBJ2-7	TGTGCCAGCAGCTACAAAGGGGTCAGCTCCTACGAGCAGTACTTC	CASSYKGVSSYEQYF
TRBV7-6	NA	NA	TRBJ1-1	TGTGCCAGCAACCCGGTCATCTCTGAAGCTTTCTTT	CASNPVISEAFF
TRBV28	once	TRBD2	TRBJ2-5	TGTGCCAGCACGAGATGGGGGACTAGTAGAGAGACCCAGTACTTC	CASTRWGTSRETQYF
TRBV4-3	NA	TRBD2	TRBJ2-5	TGCGCCAGCAGCCAAGATATCACGATAGCGGGAGGGGAGACCCAGTACTTC	CASSQDITIAGGETQYF
TRBV5-4	NA	NA	TRBJ2-5	TGTGCCAGCAGCCGGACTGGCCAAGAGACCCAGTACTTC	CASSRTGQETQYF
TRBV7-8	few	NA	TRBJ1-5	TGTGCCAGCAGCTTACGAAGCGTAGGCAATCAGCCCCAGCATTTT	CASSLRSVGNQPQHF
TRBV18	NA	NA	TRBJ1-4	TGTGCCAGCTCGTCAACAGCGGAGGAAAAACTGTTTTTT	CASSSTAEEKLFF
TRBV6-5	NA	TRBD1	TRBJ1-1	TGTGCCAGCAGTTACTCGATTACAGGGGAACCTGAAGCTTTCTTT	CASSYSITGEPEAFF
TRBV4-1	NA	TRBD2	TRBJ2-1	TGCGCCAGCAGCCAAAACATAGCGGGGGGGCCCCACAATGAGCAGTTCTTC	CASSQNIAGGPHNEQFF
TRBV11-2	NA	NA	TRBJ2-1	TGTGCCAGCAGCTTATTGGTGCAAGGCGGGCAGTTCTTC	CASSLLVQGGQFF
TRBV6-4	NA	TRBD1	TRBJ2-5	TGTGCCAGCAGTGATGAAGGGACAGGGAAAGAGACCCAGTACTTC	CASSDEGTGKETQYF
TRBV30	NA	NA	TRBJ2-3	TGTGCCTGGCGATATCGGGGGACAGATACGCAGTATTTT	CAWRYRGTDTQYF
TRBV30	NA	TRBD2	TRBJ2-7	TGTGCCGGGGGGGGGAGGTACGAGCAGTACTTC	CAGGGRYEQYF
TRBV25-1	NA	TRBD2	TRBJ2-1	TGTGCCAGCTCATTTAAGCCGGGACTAGTTGAGCAGTTCTTC	CASSFKPGLVEQFF
TRBV7-6	NA	NA	TRBJ2-1	TGTGCCAGCAGCCACGCCGGGGGGCGAAATGAGCAGTTCTTC	CASSHAGGRNEQFF
TRBV7-2	once	TRBD1	TRBJ1-5	TGTGCCAGCAGCTTAGCTGTGACAGGGTTTCAGCCCCAGCATTTT	CASSLAVTGFQPQHF
TRBV6-5	NA	TRBD1	TRBJ2-7	TGTGCCAGCAGTACCCGACAGGGTATTTACGAGCAGTACTTC	CASSTRQGIYEQYF
TRBV7-2	NA	NA	TRBJ2-7	TGTGCCAGCAGGGAGGTCTTCGTACCCGAGCAGTACTTC	CASREVFVPEQYF
TRBV28	NA	TRBD1	TRBJ2-5	TGTGCCAGCAGTTTCCCCCGACAGGGTAGACGGGAGACCCAGTACTTC	CASSFPRQGRRETQYF
TRBV5-1	NA	NA	TRBJ1-1	TGCGCCAGCAGCTTCCAGGGGACGGACACTGAAGCTTTCTTT	CASSFQGTDTEAFF
TRBV18	NA	TRBD1	TRBJ1-4	TGTGCCAGCTCACGGACAGGTCATGCTAATGAAAAACTGTTTTTT	CASSRTGHANEKLFF
TRBV7-2	NA	TRBD1	TRBJ1-2	TGTGCCAGCAGCCCAGGCCCGGGACAGGGTGGGCGAAGCTATGGCTACACCTTC	CASSPGPGQGGRSYGYTF
TRBV28	once	NA	TRBJ1-2	TGTGCCAGCAGTTTAATCAGGGGCTATGGCTACACCTTC	CASSLIRGYGYTF
TRBV7-2	NA	TRBD2	TRBJ2-1	TGTGCCAGCAGCCCTCAGCGGGGGGTTAACAATGAGCAGTTCTTC	CASSPQRGVNNEQFF
TRBV5-4	NA	NA	TRBJ2-7	TGTGCCAGCAGCTTGACCGCAGGGGCCCACGAGCAGTACTTC	CASSLTAGAHEQYF